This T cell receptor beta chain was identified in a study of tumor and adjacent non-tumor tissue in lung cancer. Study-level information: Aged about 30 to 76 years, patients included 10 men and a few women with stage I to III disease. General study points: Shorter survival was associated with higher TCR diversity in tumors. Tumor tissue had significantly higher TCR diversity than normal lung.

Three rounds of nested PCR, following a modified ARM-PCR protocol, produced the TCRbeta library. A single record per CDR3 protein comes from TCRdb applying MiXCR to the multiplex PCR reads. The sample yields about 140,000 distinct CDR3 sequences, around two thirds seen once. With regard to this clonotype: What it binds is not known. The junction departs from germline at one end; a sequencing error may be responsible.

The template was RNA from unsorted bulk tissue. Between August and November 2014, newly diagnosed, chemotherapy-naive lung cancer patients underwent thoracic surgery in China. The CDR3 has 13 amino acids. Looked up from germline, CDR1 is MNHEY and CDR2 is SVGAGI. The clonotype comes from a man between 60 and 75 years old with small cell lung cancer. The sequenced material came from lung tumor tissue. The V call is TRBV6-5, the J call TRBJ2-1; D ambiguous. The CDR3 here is CTSSAAGRNKQFF. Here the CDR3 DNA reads TGTACCAGCAGTGCCGCAGGTAGGAATAAGCAGTTCTTC.